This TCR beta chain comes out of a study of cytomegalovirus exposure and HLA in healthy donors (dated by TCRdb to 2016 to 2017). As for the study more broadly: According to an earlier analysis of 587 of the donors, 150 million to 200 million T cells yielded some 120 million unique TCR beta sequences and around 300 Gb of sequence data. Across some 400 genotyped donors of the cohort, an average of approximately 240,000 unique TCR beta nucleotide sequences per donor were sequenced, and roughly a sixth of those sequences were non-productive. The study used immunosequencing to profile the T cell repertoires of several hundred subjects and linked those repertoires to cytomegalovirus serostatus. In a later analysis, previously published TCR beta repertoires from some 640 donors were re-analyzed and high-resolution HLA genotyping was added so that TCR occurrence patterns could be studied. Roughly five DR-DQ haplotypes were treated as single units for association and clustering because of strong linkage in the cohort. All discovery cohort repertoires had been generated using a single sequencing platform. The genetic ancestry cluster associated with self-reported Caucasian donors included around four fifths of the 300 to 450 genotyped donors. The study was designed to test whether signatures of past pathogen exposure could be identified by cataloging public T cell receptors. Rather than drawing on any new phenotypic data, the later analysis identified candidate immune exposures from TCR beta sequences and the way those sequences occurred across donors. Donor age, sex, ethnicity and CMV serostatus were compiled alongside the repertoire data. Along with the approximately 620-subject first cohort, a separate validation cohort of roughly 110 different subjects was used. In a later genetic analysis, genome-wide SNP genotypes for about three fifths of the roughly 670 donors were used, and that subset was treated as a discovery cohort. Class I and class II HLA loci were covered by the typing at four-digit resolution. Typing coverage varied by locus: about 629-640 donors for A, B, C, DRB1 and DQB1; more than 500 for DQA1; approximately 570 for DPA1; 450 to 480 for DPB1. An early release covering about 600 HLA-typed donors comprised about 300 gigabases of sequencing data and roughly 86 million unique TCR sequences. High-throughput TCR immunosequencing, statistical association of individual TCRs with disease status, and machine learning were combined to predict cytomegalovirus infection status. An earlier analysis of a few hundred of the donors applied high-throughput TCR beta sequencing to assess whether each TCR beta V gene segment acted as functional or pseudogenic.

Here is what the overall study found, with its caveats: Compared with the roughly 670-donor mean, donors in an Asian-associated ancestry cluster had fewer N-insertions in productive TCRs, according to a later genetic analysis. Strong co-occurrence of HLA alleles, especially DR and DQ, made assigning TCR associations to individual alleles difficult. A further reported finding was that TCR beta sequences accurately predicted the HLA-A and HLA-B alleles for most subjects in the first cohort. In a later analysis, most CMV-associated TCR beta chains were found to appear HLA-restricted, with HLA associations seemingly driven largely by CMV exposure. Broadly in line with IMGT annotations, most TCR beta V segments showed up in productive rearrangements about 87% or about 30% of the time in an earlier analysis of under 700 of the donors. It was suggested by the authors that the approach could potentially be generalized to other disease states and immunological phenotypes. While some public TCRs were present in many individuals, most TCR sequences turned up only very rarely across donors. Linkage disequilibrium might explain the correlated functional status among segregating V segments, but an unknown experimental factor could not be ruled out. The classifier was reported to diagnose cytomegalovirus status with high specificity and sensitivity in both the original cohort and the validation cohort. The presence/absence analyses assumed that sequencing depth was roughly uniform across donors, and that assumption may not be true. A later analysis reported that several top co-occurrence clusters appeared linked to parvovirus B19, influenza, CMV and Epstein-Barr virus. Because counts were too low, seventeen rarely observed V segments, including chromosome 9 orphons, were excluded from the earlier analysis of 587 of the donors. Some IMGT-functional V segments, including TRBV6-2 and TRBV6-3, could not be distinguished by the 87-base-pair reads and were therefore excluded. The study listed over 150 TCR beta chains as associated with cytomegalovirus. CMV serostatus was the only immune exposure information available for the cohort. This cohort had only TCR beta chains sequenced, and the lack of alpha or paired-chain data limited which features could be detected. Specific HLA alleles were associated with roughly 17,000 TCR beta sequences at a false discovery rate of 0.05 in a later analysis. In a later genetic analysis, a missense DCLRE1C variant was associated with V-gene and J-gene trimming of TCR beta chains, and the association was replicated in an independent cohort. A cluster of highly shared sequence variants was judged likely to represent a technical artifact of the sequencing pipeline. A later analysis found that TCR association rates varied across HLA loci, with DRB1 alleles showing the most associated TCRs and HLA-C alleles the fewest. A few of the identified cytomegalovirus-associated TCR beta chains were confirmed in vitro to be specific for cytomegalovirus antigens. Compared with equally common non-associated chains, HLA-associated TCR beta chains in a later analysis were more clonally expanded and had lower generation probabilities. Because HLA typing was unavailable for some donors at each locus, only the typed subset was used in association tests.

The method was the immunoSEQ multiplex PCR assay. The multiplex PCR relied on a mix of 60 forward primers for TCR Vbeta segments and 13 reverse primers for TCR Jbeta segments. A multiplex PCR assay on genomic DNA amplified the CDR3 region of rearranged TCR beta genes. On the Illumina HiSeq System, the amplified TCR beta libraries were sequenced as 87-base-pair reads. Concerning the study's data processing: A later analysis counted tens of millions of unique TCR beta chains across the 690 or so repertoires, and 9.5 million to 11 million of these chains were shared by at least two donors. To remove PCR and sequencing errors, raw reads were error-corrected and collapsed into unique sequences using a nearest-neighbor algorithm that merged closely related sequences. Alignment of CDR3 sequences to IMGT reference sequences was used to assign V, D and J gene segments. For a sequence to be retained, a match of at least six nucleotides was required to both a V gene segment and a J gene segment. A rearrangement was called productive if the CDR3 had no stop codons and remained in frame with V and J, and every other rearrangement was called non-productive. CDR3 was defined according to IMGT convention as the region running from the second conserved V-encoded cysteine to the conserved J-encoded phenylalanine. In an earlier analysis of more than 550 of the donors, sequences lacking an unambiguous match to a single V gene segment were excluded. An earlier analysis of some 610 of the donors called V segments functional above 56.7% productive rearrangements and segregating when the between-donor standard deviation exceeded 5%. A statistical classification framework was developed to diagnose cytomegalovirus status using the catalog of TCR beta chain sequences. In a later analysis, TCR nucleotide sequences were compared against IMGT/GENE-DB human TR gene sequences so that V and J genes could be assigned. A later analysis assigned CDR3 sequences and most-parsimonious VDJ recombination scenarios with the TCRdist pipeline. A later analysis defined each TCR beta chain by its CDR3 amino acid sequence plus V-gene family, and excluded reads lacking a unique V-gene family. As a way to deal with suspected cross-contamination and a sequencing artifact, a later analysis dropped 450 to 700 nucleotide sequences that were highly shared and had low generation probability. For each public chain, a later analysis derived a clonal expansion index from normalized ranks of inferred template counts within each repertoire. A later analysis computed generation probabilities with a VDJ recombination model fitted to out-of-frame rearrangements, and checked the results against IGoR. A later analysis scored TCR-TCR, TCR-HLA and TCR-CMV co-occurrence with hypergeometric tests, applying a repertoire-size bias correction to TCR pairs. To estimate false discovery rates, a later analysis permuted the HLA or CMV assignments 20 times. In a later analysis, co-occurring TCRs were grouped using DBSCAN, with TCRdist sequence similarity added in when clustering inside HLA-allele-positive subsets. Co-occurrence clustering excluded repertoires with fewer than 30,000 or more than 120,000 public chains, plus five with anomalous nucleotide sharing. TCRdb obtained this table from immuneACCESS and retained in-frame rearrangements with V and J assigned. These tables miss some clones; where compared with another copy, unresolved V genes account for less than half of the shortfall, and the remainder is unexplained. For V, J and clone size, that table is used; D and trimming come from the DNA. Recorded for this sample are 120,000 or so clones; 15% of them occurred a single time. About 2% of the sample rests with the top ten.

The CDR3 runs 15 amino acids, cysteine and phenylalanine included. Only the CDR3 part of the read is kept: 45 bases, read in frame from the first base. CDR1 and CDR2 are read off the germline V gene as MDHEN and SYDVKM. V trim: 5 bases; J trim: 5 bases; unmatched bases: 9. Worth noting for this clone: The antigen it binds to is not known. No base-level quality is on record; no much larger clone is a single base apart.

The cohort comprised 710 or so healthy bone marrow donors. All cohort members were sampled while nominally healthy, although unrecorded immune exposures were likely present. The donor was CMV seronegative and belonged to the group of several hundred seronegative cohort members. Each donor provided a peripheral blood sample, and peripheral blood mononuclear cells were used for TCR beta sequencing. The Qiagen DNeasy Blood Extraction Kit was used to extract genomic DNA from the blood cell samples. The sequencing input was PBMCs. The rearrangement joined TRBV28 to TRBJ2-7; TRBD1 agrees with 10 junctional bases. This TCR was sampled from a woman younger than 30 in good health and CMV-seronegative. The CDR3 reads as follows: CASSPGGTGDDEQYF. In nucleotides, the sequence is TGTGCCAGCAGTCCGGGAGGGACAGGGGACGACGAGCAGTACTTC.